This TCR beta chain was sequenced for a study of OX40 agonist ivuxolimab in advanced cancers. Study-level points and caveats: Researchers did not determine the expanded peripheral T cells' antigen specificity.

Clones were sequenced by immunoSEQ multiplex PCR, and TCRdb holds only the in-frame ones, with some missing. The sample has tens of thousands of clones, around 92% seen once. As to this clone: Its antigen is still unknown.

The CDR3 spans 14 residues. Germline CDR1 is MNHEY and CDR2 is SMNVEV (reference sequence). J lost 1 base, V lost 5 bases, and 2 bases had no gene match. This rearrangement joins TRBV27 to TRBJ1-5, with 7 bases that match TRBD1. The source material was CD4+ or CD8+ T cells sorted from blood, sampled in a trial of the OX40 agonist ivuxolimab. This receptor was obtained from an adult with an advanced solid tumor such as melanoma, head and neck, liver or kidney cancer. CDR3 DNA: TGTGCCAGCAGTCCACAGGGGAGCAATCAGCCCCAGCATTTT. Translating gives CASSPQGSNQPQHF.